The 10 T cell receptor beta chains in this list originate from one sample, sequenced in a study of Tregs in tolerant kidney transplant recipients. Their antigens are not known. Using immunoSEQ multiplex PCR, the repertoire was profiled, and TCRdb retains in-frame clones only, with some absent. The sample includes 35,000 to 50,000 clones, roughly 95% seen only once; the top ten take about 0.36%. The sequencing sample was made of Tregs from blood cultured with allogeneic cells. All receptors derive from a human donor in good health.

In its sample, this clone was seen once. The chain recombines TRBV27 with TRBJ1-2, with D possibly TRBD1 on 6 matching bases. With 4 bases removed from V and 2 bases from J, the gap between germline ends came to 11 bases. CDR3 length: 14 residues. The germline V gene encodes CDR1 MNHEY and CDR2 SMNVEV (reference sequence). The CDR3 spells CASSSLTGNYGYTF. CDR3 coding DNA: TGTGCCAGCAGTTCCCTTACAGGGAACTATGGCTACACCTTC.

The V call is TRBV5-1, the J call TRBJ2-7; TRBD2 agrees at 7 bases. From germline, CDR1 is SGHRS and CDR2 YFSETQ. V trimming: 0 bases; J trimming: 1 base; junction bases outside the gene matches: 1. The CDR3 runs to 14 residues. CDR3 amino acids: CASSLAGGSYEQYF. CDR3 DNA: TGCGCCAGCAGCTTGGCCGGGGGGTCCTACGAGCAGTACTTC. Using reference TRBV5-1 and TRBJ2-7 for the parts outside the CDR3, the full variable domain is KAGVTQTPRYLIKTRGQQVTLSCSPISGHRSVSWYQQTPGQGLQFLFEYFSETQRNKGNFPGRFSGRQFSNSRSEMNVSTLELGDSALYLCASSLAGGSYEQYFGPGTRLTVT.

This chain joins TRBV7-9 and TRBJ1-2; 7 bases align to TRBD1. Germline CDR1 and CDR2: SEHNR and FQNEAQ (reference sequence). The CDR3 runs to 15 residues. The trim removed 1 base at V and 7 bases at J, leaving 9 bases unmatched. The CDR3 protein is CASSLGSSNRGGYTF. The CDR3 region has the DNA TGTGCCAGCAGCTTAGGCTCTTCAAACAGGGGTGGCTACACCTTC.

J is TRBJ2-7 and V is TRBV15; 7 nucleotides align to TRBD1. This CDR3 contains 12 residues. Germline values: CDR1 LNHNV, CDR2 YYDKDF (reference sequence). V gave up 3 bases and J gave up 6 bases; unmatched junction bases: 2. Here the CDR3 DNA reads TGTGCCACCAGCAGGGACAGGTCCGAGCAGTACTTC. It specifies CATSRDRSEQYF.

The chain links TRBV10-3 to TRBJ1-2, with D uncertain. Germline V gene sequence: CDR1 ENHRY, CDR2 SYGVKD. V shed 2 bases and J shed 8 bases, with 12 bases lying between them. The CDR3 loop spans 13 amino acids. CDR3 amino acids: CAISEPRYTGYTF. The CDR3 DNA is TGTGCCATCAGTGAGCCTCGGTACACAGGCTACACCTTC.

The chain employs TRBV18 and TRBJ2-7, with TRBD2 matching 10 bases. Germline CDR1 and CDR2: KGHSH and LQKENI. Trimming took 0 bases from V and 3 from J; bases not matched to a gene: 2. This CDR3 has 15 amino acids. The CDR3 region has the DNA TGTGCCAGCTCACCACCGGCTAGCGGGAGCTACGAGCAGTACTTC. Amino acid sequence: CASSPPASGSYEQYF.

In nucleotides, the CDR3 is TGTGCCAGCAGTTTCCAGAAGAACACTGAAGCTTTCTTT. Amino acids: CASSFQKNTEAFF. This rearrangement joins TRBV27 to TRBJ1-1; D unresolved. Trimming removed 3 bases at V and 1 base at J, with 6 bases between. CDR1 is MNHEY, CDR2 SMNVEV, per germline (reference sequence). The CDR3 has 13 residues.

The chain carries TRBV5-1 and TRBJ1-3; D might be TRBD1 (5 bases). Trimming took 2 bases from V and 3 from J, leaving 12 bases between them. CDR1 and CDR2 from the germline V gene are SGHRS and YFSETQ. The CDR3 loop spans 15 amino acids. The CDR3 region has the DNA TGCGCCAGCAGCTTAAATCAGGGATTTGGAAACACCATATATTTT. Translated, it gives CASSLNQGFGNTIYF.

V gene TRBV6-6 combines with J gene TRBJ2-7; D perhaps matches TRBD2 (6 bases). Germline CDR1 and CDR2: MNHNY and SVGAGI (reference sequence). V shed 0 bases and J shed 3 bases, with 12 bases lying between them. This CDR3 is 15 amino acids long. The CDR3 here is CASSYSGTSHYEQYF. The CDR3 region has the DNA TGTGCCAGCAGTTACTCCGGGACTTCACACTACGAGCAGTACTTC.

The chain employs TRBV27 and TRBJ2-1; no clear D. Looked up from germline, CDR1 is MNHEY and CDR2 is SMNVEV (reference sequence). V was clipped by 5 bases and J by 4 bases, with 15 bases between them. The CDR3 contains 15 residues. The CDR3 coding sequence is TGTGCCAGCAGTCCTAAAGCAGATCTATACAATGAGCAGTTCTTC. It encodes CASSPKADLYNEQFF.